These 7 T cell receptor beta chains originate from one sample sequenced in a study of blood T cells in healthy people across ages (dated by TCRdb to 2013 to 2016). Libraries were made using 5' RACE. The sample was run on an Illumina HiSeq 2500. A second 7 to 11 cycle PCR used a sample-barcoded 5' primer and a J-beta primer mix. TCRdb trimmed the raw reads at Q25, called clones with MiXCR and kept productive beta chains. Each CDR3 protein gets just one entry, which takes the most common genes and DNA from the rows behind it. The sample records about 1.8 million distinct CDR3 sequences, about 50% of which are singletons. The ten largest clonotypes hold 2% to 2.5% of the sample. The sample taken for sequencing was blood. These receptors all stem from a woman in her thirties or forties in good health.

The chain joins TRBV28 to TRBJ2-1, with TRBD1 matching over 10 bases. This CDR3 region has 15 residues. CDR1 and CDR2 from the germline V gene are MDHEN and SYDVKM. Germline trimming cut 2 bases from V and 5 bases from J; bases unmatched to any gene: 3. CDR3 sequence: CASSLIGTGDNEQFF. CDR3 DNA: TGTGCCAGCAGTTTAATCGGGACAGGGGACAATGAGCAGTTCTTC.

This clonotype has just a few counts. The chain has TRBV6-5 and TRBJ2-4; 11 positions match TRBD2. Germline CDR1 reads MNHEY; CDR2 reads SVGAGI. Losses at the gene ends were 7 bases for V and 4 bases for J; bases not matched to a gene: 6. CDR3 length equals 15 residues. The CDR3: CASTLAGGKKNIQYF. CDR3 bases: TGTGCCAGCACCCTAGCGGGGGGAAAGAAAAACATTCAGTACTTC.

This chain joins TRBV20-1 and TRBJ2-7; tentative D call: TRBD2 (5 bases). Deletions cut 3 bases from V and 7 bases from J, with 19 bases between. The CDR3 runs 14 residues. Germline CDR1 is DFQATT and CDR2 is SNEGSKA (reference sequence). Written as DNA, the CDR3 is TGCAGTGCTAGGACGCGCGCAGGCGGGTATGAGCAGTACTTC. Translation gives CSARTRAGGYEQYF.

V usage is TRBV28 and J usage is TRBJ1-5, with D unclear. Per germline, CDR1 MDHEN and CDR2 SYDVKM. Trimming took off 2 bases at V and 6 bases at J, with 14 bases between the two ends. The CDR3 consists of 15 residues. DNA for the CDR3: TGTGCCAGCAGTTTAGGAGGGTACGGCACTCAGCCCCAGCATTTT. It encodes CASSLGGYGTQPQHF.

The chain joins TRBV20-1 to TRBJ1-2; D not resolved. V shed 4 bases and J shed 5 bases, with 17 bases lying between them. CDR1 and CDR2 (germline): DFQATT, SNEGSKA (reference sequence). This CDR3 comprises 14 residues. The CDR3 sequence is CSATPRRSLYGYTF. CDR3 nucleotide sequence: TGCAGTGCTACCCCAAGGCGGTCCCTATATGGCTACACCTTC.

This clonotype came up many times. This chain connects TRBV20-1 to TRBJ2-1, with 8 bases aligning to TRBD2. J lost 4 bases, V lost 2 bases, and 4 bases had no gene match. The CDR3 loop spans 14 amino acids. Germline CDR1 and CDR2: DFQATT and SNEGSKA (reference sequence). CDR3 loop: CSARRGGSYNEQFF. The CDR3 DNA follows: TGCAGTGCTAGACGGGGGGGCTCTTACAATGAGCAGTTCTTC.

The rearrangement links TRBV7-9 to TRBJ1-2; 9 bases are shared with TRBD1. V lost 1 base, J lost 3 bases, and 3 bases stayed unmatched. The CDR3 runs to 15 residues. Germline V gene lookup returns CDR1 SEHNR and CDR2 FQNEAQ (reference sequence). CDR3 bases: TGTGCCAGCAGCTTAGTAGACAGGGGGGACTATGGCTACACCTTC. Its translation is CASSLVDRGDYGYTF.